A single sample gave rise to the 22 T cell receptor beta chains below, sequenced in a study of blood T cell repertoires in COVID-19. Using immunoSEQ multiplex PCR, the repertoire was profiled, and TCRdb retains in-frame clones only, with some absent. The data hold just over 150,000 clones, with 80% to 90% observed a single time. Specimen: peripheral blood. The receptors derive from a woman aged 70 to 79 with acute or convalescent COVID-19.

The chain joins TRBV11-2 to TRBJ1-1; no definite D call. The germline gives CDR1 SGHAT, CDR2 FQNNGV. The CDR3 totals 12 residues. V was clipped by 3 bases and J by 8 bases, with 10 bases between them. CDR3 protein: CASSLAGTEAFF. The DNA of the CDR3 is TGTGCCAGCAGCTTGGCGGGTACAGAAGCTTTCTTT.

This chain connects TRBV5-6 to TRBJ2-1, with TRBD1 identical over 8 bases. From germline, CDR1 is SGHDT and CDR2 YYEEEE. This CDR3 spans 16 amino acids. V lost 4 bases and J lost 7; bases outside the gene matches: 13. CDR3 sequence reads: CASSTGQGRNQNEQFF. The CDR3 region has the DNA TGTGCCAGCAGCACCGGACAGGGCCGTAATCAAAATGAGCAGTTCTTC.

J is TRBJ2-3 and V is TRBV29-1, with D possibly matching TRBD1 (5 bases). Germline CDR1 reads SQVTM; CDR2 reads ANQGSEA. This CDR3 spans 14 amino acids. Deletions cut 7 bases from V and 1 base from J, with 15 bases between. The CDR3 DNA sequence: TGCAGCGCTGTTTGGCCCAGGGGCACAGATACGCAGTATTTT. This codes for CSAVWPRGTDTQYF.

This rearrangement joins TRBV7-2 to TRBJ2-5; 10 bases match TRBD1. V lost 2 bases, J lost 2 bases, and 5 bases stayed unmatched. Germline V gene lookup returns CDR1 SGHTA and CDR2 FQGNSA. The CDR3 has 16 residues. CDR3 coding DNA: TGTGCCAGCAGCTTAAGAATGGGACAGGGGCAAGAGACCCAGTACTTC. Residues: CASSLRMGQGQETQYF.

The chain recombines TRBV18 with TRBJ1-1; 7 positions agree with TRBD1. The germline CDR1 and CDR2 sequences are KGHSH and LQKENI. Germline trimming cut 5 bases from V and 2 bases from J; bases unmatched to any gene: 8. This CDR3 region has 15 residues. The CDR3 here is CASSAGQSTNTEAFF. The DNA of the CDR3 is TGTGCCAGCTCAGCGGGACAGTCAACTAACACTGAAGCTTTCTTT.

Comments on this clone: One end of the junction varies from germline; a read error may be responsible. The chain links TRBV2 to TRBJ2-1; no definite D call. The CDR3 has 13 amino acids. The germline gives CDR1 SNHLY, CDR2 FYNNEI. This chain's CDR3 is CASSDHSNNEQFF. The CDR3 DNA follows: TGTGCCAGCAGTGATCACTCCAACAATGAGCAGTTCTTC.

The chain uses TRBV6-5 and TRBJ1-2; 12 positions agree with TRBD1. Trimming removed 5 bases from V and 5 bases from J; junction bases left unmatched: 6. CDR3 length: 15 amino acids. Per the germline V gene, CDR1 is MNHEY and CDR2 is SVGAGI. CDR3 sequence: CASSRPGQGAYGYTF. The CDR3 DNA reads TGTGCCAGCAGTCGTCCGGGACAGGGGGCTTATGGCTACACCTTC.

The chain joins TRBV28 to TRBJ1-2; D may be TRBD1 (5 bases). There are 16 residues in the CDR3. From germline, CDR1 is MDHEN and CDR2 SYDVKM. V gave up 6 bases and J gave up 4 bases, with 21 bases separating them. The CDR3 DNA reads as TGTGCCAGCAGATCTGTTGGTTCAGGCGGGGGCTATGGCTACACCTTC. Translated, it gives CASRSVGSGGGYGYTF.

About this clone: At one end the junction does not follow the germline gene, possibly because of a read error. The V gene is TRBV3-1 (or the pseudogene TRBV3-2), the J gene TRBJ1-1; D gene unclear. The V gene's germline CDR1 is LGHDT and CDR2 YNNKEL (reference sequence). This CDR3 has 14 residues. In DNA, the CDR3 is TGTGCCAGCAGGCAAGGGAAGGGAGGCACTGAAGCTTTCTTT. Its translation is CASRQGKGGTEAFF.

The V call is TRBV11-3, the J call TRBJ2-1, with 9 bases matching TRBD1. The CDR3 is made up of 17 amino acids. Germline values: CDR1 SGHNT, CDR2 YENEEA. The ends lost 2 bases at V and 6 bases at J; junction bases unmatched: 11. CDR3 loop: CASSLWSGTGKVNEQFF. The CDR3 DNA reads as TGTGCCAGCAGCTTATGGTCCGGGACAGGGAAGGTCAATGAGCAGTTCTTC.

In its sample, this clone was seen once. This chain uses TRBV28 with TRBJ1-1; 10 nucleotides line up with TRBD1. Germline V gives CDR1 MDHEN, CDR2 SYDVKM. With V trimmed by 4 bases and J by 1 base, 3 bases remained unmatched. This CDR3 has 15 residues. The CDR3 is CASSSTGGSNTEAFF. Here the CDR3 DNA reads TGTGCCAGCAGTTCGACAGGGGGCTCGAACACTGAAGCTTTCTTT. The entire variable domain, with the rest obtained from reference TRBV28 and TRBJ1-1, is as follows: DVKVTQSSRYLVKRTGEKVFLECVQDMDHENMFWYRQDPGLGLRLIYFSYDVKMKEKGDIPEGYSVSREKKERFSLILESASTNQTSMYLCASSSTGGSNTEAFFGQGTRLTVV.

The rearrangement uses TRBV1 and TRBJ2-4; the listed D gene, TRBD1, was not tested against the DNA. TRBV1 is a pseudogene segment. CDR3 length: 16 residues. In DNA, the CDR3 is TGCACCAGCAGCCGGATCCAACAGGGGGCGAGAAACATTCAGTACTTC. The encoded protein is CTSSRIQQGARNIQYF.

This chain links TRBV28 with TRBJ2-1; TRBD1 aligns across 8 bases. Germline CDR1 reads MDHEN; CDR2 reads SYDVKM. There are 15 residues in the CDR3. V was clipped by 3 bases and J by 12 bases; unmatched bases: 13. CDR3 sequence: CASSLQTTGAKGQFF. The CDR3 DNA follows: TGTGCCAGCAGTTTGCAGACGACAGGGGCGAAGGGGCAGTTCTTC.

V gene TRBV7-9 combines with J gene TRBJ2-2, with 8 bases lining up with TRBD1. There are 16 residues in the CDR3. Germline V gives CDR1 SEHNR, CDR2 FQNEAQ (reference sequence). The trim removed 5 bases at V and 4 bases at J, leaving 9 bases unmatched. CDR3 DNA: TGTGCCAGCAGCCCACGTCAGGGGGCAACCACCGGGGAGCTGTTTTTT. Encoded protein: CASSPRQGATTGELFF.

The rearrangement uses TRBV10-3 and TRBJ2-3; 16 bases map to TRBD2. The CDR3 totals 18 residues. The J segment lost 4 bases and the V segment lost 2 bases, leaving 6 bases of the junction unmatched. Germline V CDR1 and CDR2: ENHRY, SYGVKD. For the CDR3, the DNA is TGTGCCATCAGTGAGCCGGGACTAGCGGGGGGGTTAGCAGATACGCAGTATTTT. This translates into CAISEPGLAGGLADTQYF.

The chain couples TRBV3-1 (or the pseudogene TRBV3-2) to TRBJ1-2; D possibly corresponds to TRBD1 (5 bases). The germline gives CDR1 LGHDT, CDR2 YNNKEL (reference sequence). This CDR3 spans 16 amino acids. The V and J ends lost 3 bases and 6 bases respectively, with 20 bases between them. The CDR3 bases are TGTGCCAGCAGCCAGGCTAATCCCGGGACTGATGATGGCTACACCTTC. Translated, it gives CASSQANPGTDDGYTF.

The chain joins TRBV19 to TRBJ1-1; D might be TRBD1 (6 bases). This CDR3 has 17 residues. The V gene lost 7 bases and the J gene lost 0 bases, with 21 bases spanning the gap. Germline V gene sequence: CDR1 LNHDA, CDR2 SQIVND (reference sequence). CDR3 nucleotide sequence: TGTGCCAGTATGAAACAGGGTGGTTTATGGATGAACACTGAAGCTTTCTTT. This encodes CASMKQGGLWMNTEAFF.

V is TRBV19 and J is TRBJ2-1, with 11 bases lining up with TRBD1. Germline values: CDR1 LNHDA, CDR2 SQIVND (reference sequence). V trimming: 7 bases; J trimming: 0 bases; junction bases outside the gene matches: 8. CDR3 length equals 17 residues. The DNA for the CDR3 is TGTGCCAGTAAGGACAGGGGGCGGGGAAGCTCCTACAATGAGCAGTTCTTC. Protein: CASKDRGRGSSYNEQFF.

The CDR3 sequence: CASSQDLAGRGHAYNEQFF. The CDR3 DNA follows: TGTGCCAGCAGCCAAGACCTAGCGGGGAGGGGCCACGCCTACAATGAGCAGTTCTTC. The chain recombines TRBV4-2 with TRBJ2-1; TRBD2 matches at 9 bases. The CDR3 covers 19 residues. The germline gives CDR1 LGHNA, CDR2 YNFKEQ. With V trimmed by 0 bases and J by 2 bases, 11 bases remained unmatched.

V and J are TRBV28 and TRBJ1-5; D is unclear. Trimming removed 7 bases at V and 0 bases at J, with 16 bases between. The CDR3 loop spans 16 amino acids. Germline V CDR1 and CDR2: MDHEN, SYDVKM. CDR3 nucleotides: TGTGCCAGCATAAACGGGGAGGGAATTAGCAATCAGCCCCAGCATTTT. Its protein is CASINGEGISNQPQHF. The variable domain in full, with the rest retrieved from reference TRBV28 and TRBJ1-5, is DVKVTQSSRYLVKRTGEKVFLECVQDMDHENMFWYRQDPGLGLRLIYFSYDVKMKEKGDIPEGYSVSREKKERFSLILESASTNQTSMYLCASINGEGISNQPQHFGDGTRLSIL.

The V and J genes are TRBV24-1 and TRBJ1-2; D might be TRBD1 (5 bases). V lost 3 bases, J lost 5 bases, and 12 bases lay in between. Per germline, CDR1 KGHDR and CDR2 SFDVKD. CDR3 length: 14 amino acids. The CDR3 bases are TGTGCCACCAGTGATACGGGACGGGGGTATGGCTACACCTTC. Translation gives CATSDTGRGYGYTF.

The CDR3 DNA sequence: TGTGCCAGCAGTTGGTTGGGGGCGAACACTGAAGCTTTCTTT. Its protein is CASSWLGANTEAFF. The V and J genes are TRBV28 and TRBJ1-1; TRBD1 is a possible D gene (6 bases). The CDR3 totals 14 residues. The V end was cut by 4 bases, the J end by 1 base, with 10 bases between. CDR1 and CDR2 from the germline V gene are MDHEN and SYDVKM.